The 17 T cell receptor beta chains in this list originate from one sample, sequenced in a study of technical replicates of blood from a few donors. Assay: immunoSEQ multiplex PCR; the TCRdb copy retains only in-frame clones and omits some. Of about 14,000 clones listed, 80% to 90% are singletons. The sample taken for sequencing was PBMCs. All receptors come from a human donor in good health.

J is TRBJ2-1 and V is TRBV7-6; no clear D gene. Germline V gene sequence: CDR1 SGHVS, CDR2 FNYEAQ. CDR3 length: 15 residues. V lost 0 bases and J lost 6, with 12 bases in between. The CDR3 sequence is CASSLASYGGNEQFF. For the CDR3, the DNA is TGTGCCAGCAGCTTAGCGAGTTACGGCGGCAATGAGCAGTTCTTC.

The chain employs TRBV10-1 and TRBJ1-2, with TRBD1 as a possible D gene (5 bases). The V end lost 5 bases, the J end lost 5 bases, and 12 bases lay between the germline ends. The germline V gene encodes CDR1 WNHNN and CDR2 SYGVQD (reference sequence). This CDR3 has 13 residues. The DNA of the CDR3 is TGCGCCAGCAGTCCGACAGCGGGGTATGGCTACACCTTC. Its protein is CASSPTAGYGYTF.

The J gene is TRBJ2-3, the V gene TRBV4-1, with 10 bases that match TRBD2. Germline V lookup: CDR1 MGHRA, CDR2 YSYEKL. Losses at the gene ends were 4 bases for V and 6 bases for J; bases not matched to a gene: 4. The CDR3 loop spans 14 amino acids. In DNA form, the CDR3 reads TGCGCCAGCAGCCCGCTAGCGGGGGAGGATACGCAGTATTTT. It codes for CASSPLAGEDTQYF.

This clone was picked up a small number of times. This rearrangement joins TRBV5-1 to TRBJ1-1; 11 bases are a match to TRBD1. The CDR3 extends over 14 amino acids. The germline V gene encodes CDR1 SGHRS and CDR2 YFSETQ. The V gene end was trimmed by 3 bases and the J gene end by 3 bases; junction bases not matched to a gene: 1. CDR3 in amino acids: CASSSGQGDTEAFF. In DNA form, the CDR3 reads TGCGCCAGCAGCTCGGGACAGGGGGACACTGAAGCTTTCTTT. The complete variable domain, with remaining parts taken from reference TRBV5-1 and TRBJ1-1, reads KAGVTQTPRYLIKTRGQQVTLSCSPISGHRSVSWYQQTPGQGLQFLFEYFSETQRNKGNFPGRFSGRQFSNSRSEMNVSTLELGDSALYLCASSSGQGDTEAFFGQGTRLTVV.

J is TRBJ1-1 and V is TRBV7-9; 7 nucleotides match TRBD1. The V segment lost 5 bases and the J segment 0 bases; nucleotides outside the gene matches: 9. The CDR3 totals 16 residues. Germline V gives CDR1 SEHNR, CDR2 FQNEAQ (reference sequence). CDR3 protein: CASSPTTGRMNTEAFF. In nucleotides, the CDR3 is TGTGCCAGCAGCCCTACGACAGGGCGCATGAACACTGAAGCTTTCTTT. The full variable domain, in which reference TRBV7-9 and TRBJ1-1 provide the parts outside the CDR3, is DTGVSQNPRHKITKRGQNVTFRCDPISEHNRLYWYRQTLGQGPEFLTYFQNEAQLEKSRLLSDRFSAERPKGSFSTLEIQRTEQGDSAMYLCASSPTTGRMNTEAFFGQGTRLTVV.

CDR3 loop: CASSQERNYEQYF. The CDR3 region has the DNA TGTGCCAGCAGCCAAGAGCGGAACTACGAGCAGTACTTC. The V call is TRBV4-2, the J call TRBJ2-7; no firm D call. CDR3 length: 13 residues. The V and J ends lost 0 bases and 3 bases respectively, with 6 bases between them. Germline CDR1 is LGHNA and CDR2 is YNFKEQ.

The chain joins TRBV7-3 to TRBJ2-7, with a tentative D call TRBD1 (6 bases). Germline CDR1 reads SGHTA; CDR2 reads FQGTGA. V dropped 2 bases and J dropped 3 bases, with 14 bases sitting between them. The CDR3 sequence is 15 residues long. The CDR3 DNA reads as TGTGCCAGCAGCTTAGGACAGTCGGGGCTCTACGAGCAGTACTTC. As protein: CASSLGQSGLYEQYF.

The gene calls are TRBV9 and TRBJ1-2; TRBD1 matches at 7 bases. V was pared by 4 bases and J by 4 bases, with 4 bases of the junction left unmatched. The CDR3 extends over 13 amino acids. Germline loops: CDR1 SGDLS, CDR2 YYNGEE. DNA for the CDR3: TGTGCCAGCAGCATGGGACAGCTCTATGGCTACACCTTC. Translated, it gives CASSMGQLYGYTF.

The chain couples TRBV23-1 to TRBJ2-7; 7 bases are a match to TRBD1. Being an ORF, TRBV23-1 has a function that is uncertain. CDR3 size: 20 residues. V was clipped by 2 bases and J by 0 bases; unmatched bases: 19. CDR3 region: CASSQARTGGQGGPSYEQYF. CDR3 bases: TGCGCCAGCAGTCAAGCGCGAACTGGAGGCCAAGGGGGCCCCTCCTACGAGCAGTACTTC.

This sequence joins TRBV7-8 and TRBJ1-1; D remains ambiguous. CDR3 size: 14 residues. CDR1 and CDR2 from the germline V gene are SGHVS and FQNEAQ. With 1 base removed from V and 1 base from J, the gap between germline ends came to 7 bases. CDR3 sequence (DNA): TGTGCCAGCAGCTTAGGTCGGGGGAACACTGAAGCTTTCTTT. Protein product: CASSLGRGNTEAFF.

V usage is TRBV5-1 and J usage is TRBJ2-5; 8 bases are shared with TRBD1. J was trimmed by 3 bases and V by 2 bases; bases with no gene match: 9. Germline loops: CDR1 SGHRS, CDR2 YFSETQ. This CDR3 contains 16 residues. The CDR3 protein is CASSFSFGQGEETQYF. The DNA for the CDR3 is TGCGCCAGCAGCTTTTCCTTCGGACAGGGTGAAGAGACCCAGTACTTC.

This chain uses TRBV28 with TRBJ2-7; 10 nucleotides align to TRBD1. CDR1 and CDR2 (germline): MDHEN, SYDVKM. The CDR3 length is 15 residues. J was trimmed by 2 bases and V by 4 bases; bases with no gene match: 5. This chain's CDR3 is CASSSPGTGAYEQYF. In DNA form, the CDR3 reads TGTGCCAGCAGTTCCCCCGGGACAGGGGCCTACGAGCAGTACTTC.

The chain couples TRBV19 to TRBJ1-2; D call uncertain. V was cut by 3 bases and J by 3 bases, with 11 bases left in between. The V gene's germline CDR1 is LNHDA and CDR2 SQIVND (reference sequence). The length of the CDR3 is 14 residues. The CDR3 loop reads CASSMGRTYYGYTF. For the CDR3, the DNA is TGTGCCAGTAGTATGGGAAGGACTTACTATGGCTACACCTTC.

This clone showed up just once. The chain employs TRBV5-1 and TRBJ2-1; TRBD2 matches 10 bases. Germline lookup yields CDR1 SGHRS and CDR2 YFSETQ. The CDR3 is made up of 15 amino acids. V shed 7 bases and J 6 bases; nucleotides not matched to a gene: 10. The CDR3 spells CASAPGTSGTNEQFF. The CDR3 DNA reads as TGCGCCAGCGCCCCGGGAACTAGCGGGACCAATGAGCAGTTCTTC.

V gene TRBV19 combines with J gene TRBJ2-7, with D possibly TRBD2 on 5 matching bases. This CDR3 is 15 amino acids long. Per germline, CDR1 LNHDA and CDR2 SQIVND (reference sequence). V lost 6 bases and J 0 bases, leaving 15 bases between the germline ends. The DNA for the CDR3 is TGTGCCAGTAGCCGAGGGATTGGGAGCTCCTACGAGCAGTACTTC. This translates into CASSRGIGSSYEQYF.

The chain is built from TRBV5-1 and TRBJ2-3; TRBD1 might be the D (6 bases). Trimming took off 0 bases at V and 0 bases at J, with 8 bases between the two ends. Germline CDR1 and CDR2: SGHRS and YFSETQ. The CDR3 covers 15 residues. CDR3 protein: CASSLEGESTDTQYF. In DNA, the CDR3 is TGCGCCAGCAGCTTGGAGGGGGAAAGCACAGATACGCAGTATTTT.

The chain couples TRBV12-5 to TRBJ2-7; weak D call: TRBD2 (6 bases). There are 13 residues in the CDR3. V gave up 1 base and J gave up 7 bases, with 11 bases separating them. Germline CDR1 is LGHNT and CDR2 is FRNRAP. CDR3 DNA sequence: TGTGCTAGTGGTTTGGGGGACTCTTTGGAGCAGTACTTC. Translated, it gives CASGLGDSLEQYF.